The 16 T cell receptor beta chains reported below all come from one sample, sequenced in a study of blood T cell repertoires in COVID-19. Using immunoSEQ multiplex PCR, the repertoire was profiled, and TCRdb retains in-frame clones only, with some absent. The data show tens of thousands of clones, roughly 77% seen once. Input material: peripheral blood. Source of these receptors: a woman in her 70s with acute or convalescent COVID-19.

V and J are TRBV5-6 and TRBJ2-7; TRBD1 might be the D (6 bases). This CDR3 is built from 15 residues. Trimming stripped 4 bases from V and 0 bases from J, with 14 bases between. In germline, CDR1 is SGHDT, CDR2 YYEEEE. The CDR3 spells CASSLGHISSYEQYF. Written as DNA, the CDR3 is TGTGCCAGCAGCCTGGGACACATCTCCTCCTACGAGCAGTACTTC.

This chain links TRBV28 with TRBJ2-7; weak D call: TRBD2 (6 bases). The ends were cut back, 2 bases at V and 2 bases at J, with 13 bases in the middle. The germline CDR1 and CDR2 sequences are MDHEN and SYDVKM. This CDR3 is built from 15 residues. This CDR3 reads CASSLGGPGPYEQYF. The CDR3 region has the DNA TGTGCCAGCAGTTTAGGAGGGCCTGGGCCCTACGAGCAGTACTTC.

This clone occurred a few times. The chain has TRBV7-9 and TRBJ2-7; TRBD2 aligns across 9 bases. CDR3 length equals 13 residues. Germline CDR1 is SEHNR and CDR2 is FQNEAQ (reference sequence). Trimming took 6 bases from V and 2 from J; bases not matched to a gene: 2. CDR3 sequence (DNA): TGTGCCAGCAGTGCTAGCGGGACCTACGAGCAGTACTTC. As protein: CASSASGTYEQYF.

This sequence joins TRBV6-1 and TRBJ2-7; possible D gene TRBD1, 6 bases. The V end lost 4 bases, the J end lost 0 bases, and 16 bases lay between the germline ends. Germline CDR1 MNHNS, CDR2 SASEGT. The CDR3 is 16 amino acids. The CDR3 coding sequence is TGTGCCAGCAGTGGAGCCTTGACAGGCCGCTCCTACGAGCAGTACTTC. Protein sequence: CASSGALTGRSYEQYF.

The chain is built from TRBV29-1 and TRBJ1-1, with 11 bases that match TRBD1. Per the germline V gene, CDR1 is SQVTM and CDR2 is ANQGSEA. The ends lost 4 bases at V and 7 bases at J; junction bases unmatched: 17. This CDR3 has 17 residues. This chain's CDR3 is CSVGDTGTGGWSGEAFF. For the CDR3, the DNA is TGCAGCGTTGGGGACACCGGGACAGGGGGTTGGTCTGGTGAAGCTTTCTTT.

The chain uses TRBV2 and TRBJ1-1; weak D call: TRBD1 (6 bases). This CDR3 is built from 14 residues. Germline CDR1 SNHLY, CDR2 FYNNEI. The V and J ends lost 4 bases and 1 base respectively, with 10 bases between them. This chain's CDR3 is CASSVMDRNTEAFF. CDR3 bases: TGTGCCAGCAGTGTTATGGACAGGAACACTGAAGCTTTCTTT.

V is TRBV27 and J is TRBJ1-1; D possibly corresponds to TRBD1 (5 bases). Germline CDR1 reads MNHEY; CDR2 reads SMNVEV (reference sequence). The V and J ends lost 5 bases and 1 base respectively, with 5 bases between them. CDR3 length: 12 residues. CDR3 in amino acids: CASSTGNTEAFF. In DNA, the CDR3 is TGTGCCAGCAGTACAGGGAACACTGAAGCTTTCTTT.

The chain employs TRBV7-3 and TRBJ2-5, with 7 bases identical to TRBD1. Germline CDR1 and CDR2: SGHTA and FQGTGA. This CDR3 spans 13 amino acids. Trimming at V came to 5 bases and at J to 4 bases, leaving 4 bases not matched to a gene. The CDR3 reads CASSMTGLETQYF. In nucleotides, the CDR3 is TGTGCCAGCAGCATGACAGGGTTAGAGACCCAGTACTTC.

This chain connects TRBV7-3 to TRBJ1-1; no firm D call. V was shortened by 4 bases and J by 1 base, with 16 bases between the two germline ends. The CDR3 is 16 amino acids. CDR1 and CDR2 (germline): SGHTA, FQGTGA. CDR3 residues: CASSSSGPKSNTEAFF. CDR3 DNA sequence: TGTGCCAGCAGCTCTTCGGGTCCAAAATCGAACACTGAAGCTTTCTTT.

This clone appeared a single time. The chain employs TRBV19 and TRBJ2-5; TRBD2 aligns across 8 bases. Looked up from germline, CDR1 is LNHDA and CDR2 is SQIVND (reference sequence). This CDR3 is built from 15 residues. V dropped 1 base and J dropped 5; count of bases not matched to a gene: 6. CDR3 bases: TGTGCCAGTAGTATAGCGGGGGGGAGGGTTGAGACCCAGTACTTC. This gives the protein CASSIAGGRVETQYF. The full variable domain, completed using reference TRBV19 and TRBJ2-5, is DGGITQSPKYLFRKEGQNVTLSCEQNLNHDAMYWYRQDPGQGLRLIYYSQIVNDFQKGDIAEGYSVSREKKESFPLTVTSAQKNPTAFYLCASSIAGGRVETQYFGPGTRLLVL.

The chain couples TRBV5-6 to TRBJ2-2; D remains unclear. The CDR3 has 12 residues. Trimming removed 4 bases from V and 7 bases from J, with 8 bases in between. Germline V gives CDR1 SGHDT, CDR2 YYEEEE. The CDR3 is CASSLGIGELFF. DNA for the CDR3: TGTGCCAGCAGCCTCGGTATCGGGGAGCTGTTTTTT.

V gene TRBV29-1 combines with J gene TRBJ1-1; D uncertain. There are 12 residues in the CDR3. V lost 8 bases, J lost 1 base, and 11 bases lay in between. Germline V gene data show CDR1 as SQVTM and CDR2 as ANQGSEA. CDR3 coding DNA: TGCAGCACGAGGCGGTGGAACACTGAAGCTTTCTTT. Protein: CSTRRWNTEAFF.

This clone has only one observation. The V call is TRBV28, the J call TRBJ1-2, with 7 bases matching TRBD1. The germline V gene has CDR1 MDHEN and CDR2 SYDVKM. The CDR3 totals 12 residues. The trim removed 8 bases at V and 8 bases at J, leaving 8 bases unmatched. CDR3 bases: TGTGCCAGCGAGGGGACAGTCTACGGCTACACCTTC. Translating it yields CASEGTVYGYTF.

There are a few counts of this clone. The chain uses TRBV7-2 and TRBJ2-2, with D tentatively TRBD1 (5 bases). The ends were cut back, 7 bases at V and 1 base at J, with 13 bases in the middle. The CDR3 consists of 15 residues. Per the germline V gene, CDR1 is SGHTA and CDR2 is FQGNSA. This chain's CDR3 is CASINGAGNTGELFF. The CDR3 region has the DNA TGTGCCAGCATCAATGGGGCAGGGAACACCGGGGAGCTGTTTTTT.

The chain carries TRBV6-5 and TRBJ1-2; D call uncertain. The ends were cut back, 4 bases at V and 1 base at J, with 7 bases in the middle. The CDR3 consists of 13 residues. CDR1 is MNHEY, CDR2 SVGAGI, per germline. The DNA for the CDR3 is TGTGCCAGCAGTTCGAGGATTAACTATGGCTACACCTTC. Protein product: CASSSRINYGYTF.

In its sample, this clone was seen once. The chain links TRBV7-2 to TRBJ2-2; the D is unclear. Germline V gives CDR1 SGHTA, CDR2 FQGNSA. V lost 5 bases and J lost 9, with 10 bases in between. The CDR3 runs to 12 residues. The CDR3: CASSRTARELFF. The CDR3 region has the DNA TGTGCCAGCAGCCGTACTGCCCGGGAGCTGTTTTTT.